A single sample gave rise to the 8 T cell receptor beta chains below, sequenced in a study of blood T cell repertoires in COVID-19. Repertoires were generated with immunoSEQ multiplex PCR, while TCRdb's copy carries only in-frame clones and drops some. The sample consists of 130,000 to 150,000 clones, 88% of them appearing once. Sequenced: peripheral blood. The receptors originated from a human donor in a cohort sampled during active COVID-19.

J is TRBJ1-1 and V is TRBV28; D is uncertain. Germline V CDR1 and CDR2: MDHEN, SYDVKM. The CDR3 covers 12 residues. The ends were cut back, 8 bases at V and 5 bases at J, with 12 bases in the middle. The CDR3 loop is CASATPNTEAFF. Written as DNA, the CDR3 is TGTGCCAGCGCGACACCCAATACTGAAGCTTTCTTT.

V is TRBV4-3 and J is TRBJ2-7; D might be TRBD1 (6 bases). Germline assignment: CDR1 LGHNA and CDR2 YSLEER. Deletions cut 1 base from V and 2 bases from J, with 9 bases between. This CDR3 contains 14 residues. Written as DNA, the CDR3 is TGCGCCAGCAGCCAAGGGGCAGGGGCCTACGAGCAGTACTTC. Its protein is CASSQGAGAYEQYF.

The chain has TRBV5-1 and TRBJ2-5, with D perhaps TRBD2 (5 bases). V was shortened by 0 bases and J by 0 bases, with 12 bases between the two germline ends. Germline V gene sequence: CDR1 SGHRS, CDR2 YFSETQ. The CDR3 has 16 amino acids. The CDR3 DNA reads TGCGCCAGCAGCTTGGGTTCGGGATATAACCAAGAGACCCAGTACTTC. Translation gives CASSLGSGYNQETQYF. The variable domain in full, completed from reference TRBV5-1 and TRBJ2-5, reads KAGVTQTPRYLIKTRGQQVTLSCSPISGHRSVSWYQQTPGQGLQFLFEYFSETQRNKGNFPGRFSGRQFSNSRSEMNVSTLELGDSALYLCASSLGSGYNQETQYFGPGTRLLVL.

The chain links TRBV28 to TRBJ2-5, with a tentative D call TRBD2 (5 bases). The CDR3 totals 13 residues. V was clipped by 1 base and J by 7 bases, with 10 bases between them. CDR1 is MDHEN and CDR2 is SYDVKM in the germline V gene. This CDR3 reads CASSLSLERTQYF. The CDR3 bases are TGTGCCAGCAGTTTATCACTAGAGAGGACCCAGTACTTC.

This clone was detected once. The rearrangement links TRBV6-5 to TRBJ2-3, with 12 bases fitting TRBD1. This CDR3 contains 15 residues. Per the germline V gene, CDR1 is MNHEY and CDR2 is SVGAGI. The V segment lost 7 bases and the J segment 5 bases; nucleotides outside the gene matches: 7. CDR3 sequence reads: CASIRGQGAGDTQYF. The DNA of the CDR3 is TGTGCCAGCATAAGGGGACAGGGGGCGGGAGATACGCAGTATTTT.

This chain links TRBV4-3 with TRBJ2-7; TRBD1 agrees at 8 bases. V was pared by 4 bases and J by 4 bases, with 3 bases of the junction left unmatched. The CDR3 is 13 amino acids. CDR1 is LGHNA and CDR2 is YSLEER in the germline V gene. The CDR3 nucleotides read TGCGCCAGCAGCCGCGGACAGGGATACGAGCAGTACTTC. Protein sequence: CASSRGQGYEQYF.

The CDR3 loop reads CASRRTGVAYEQYF. CDR3 DNA sequence: TGTGCCAGCAGAAGGACAGGGGTCGCCTACGAGCAGTACTTC. This sequence joins TRBV28 and TRBJ2-7, with 9 positions matching TRBD1. CDR1 MDHEN and CDR2 SYDVKM come from the germline V gene. The CDR3 contains 14 residues. With V trimmed by 6 bases and J by 2 bases, 5 bases remained unmatched.

This chain links TRBV6-2 or TRBV6-3 with TRBJ2-7; 7 nucleotides line up with TRBD1. J gave up 5 bases and V 5 bases, and 12 bases lay outside the gene matches. This CDR3 comprises 15 residues. Germline V gives CDR1 MNHEY, CDR2 SVGEGT. The CDR3 DNA is TGTGCCAGCAGTAATAACAGGGGTGTGAACAACGAGCAGTACTTC. Its protein product is CASSNNRGVNNEQYF.